What follows describes a single T cell receptor beta chain. TCRdb keeps only in-frame clones here, not all; method: immunoSEQ multiplex PCR. Of tens of thousands of clones in the sample, just over 90% were seen once. This entry belongs to a study of T cells after somatic rescue of genetic block. The V gene end was trimmed by 0 bases and the J gene end by 8 bases; junction bases not matched to a gene: 9. The CDR3 spans 16 residues. In germline, CDR1 is SGHRS, CDR2 YFSETQ. The specimen sequenced was peripheral blood mononuclear cells (PBMCs). The chain employs TRBV5-1 and TRBJ2-1, with 9 bases identical to TRBD2. The receptor comes from a man aged 25-45 years. The chain's CDR3 is CASSLVLGGGAYEQFF. The CDR3 bases are TGCGCCAGCAGCTTGGTGCTCGGCGGGGGGGCGTATGAGCAGTTCTTC.